Given below is one T cell receptor beta chain in context. Its antigen is still unknown. With a much larger clone just one base away, this may be a read error. Every TCR beta cDNA library bore unique molecular identifiers. TCRdb fed the PCR reads into MiXCR, producing one record per CDR3 protein. The data contain 450,000 to 700,000 distinct CDR3 sequences, 44% of them seen just once; the ten biggest clones take up around 1.7%. The data derive from a study of post-analysis software for immune sequencing data. Overall study results and limits: Relative to controls, patients with multiple sclerosis showed significantly lower normalized Chao1 diversity. Among 5 or 6 TRBV segments more frequent in patients than controls were TRBV5-6, TRBV5-1 and TRBV20-1. Batch-matched samples strongly co-clustered by F measure.

This CDR3 has 15 amino acids. Germline V gives CDR1 SGHTA, CDR2 FQGNSA. V lost 7 bases to trimming and J lost 1 base, with 16 bases between them. V usage is TRBV7-2 and J usage is TRBJ1-1; D gene uncertain. Sequencing was performed on blood. The clonotype originates from a girl between 5 and 17 years old with multiple sclerosis. DNA of the CDR3: TGTGCCAGCAAAAGGCGGTGGACGGGGAACACTGAAGCTTTCTTT. This gives the protein CASKRRWTGNTEAFF.